The 27 T cell receptor beta chains presented below share a single source sample, sequenced in a study of blood T cell repertoires in COVID-19. The assay was immunoSEQ multiplex PCR, and TCRdb's table has in-frame clones only and misses some. The sample has tens of thousands of clones, roughly 86% seen once. Source material: peripheral blood. Every receptor here comes from an elderly woman with acute or convalescent COVID-19.

This sequence joins TRBV28 and TRBJ1-2, with unresolved D. Germline assignment: CDR1 MDHEN and CDR2 SYDVKM. The length of the CDR3 is 13 residues. The ends were cut back, 2 bases at V and 4 bases at J, with 8 bases in the middle. The CDR3 loop reads CASSLGPSYGYTF. In nucleotides, the CDR3 is TGTGCCAGCAGTTTAGGGCCGTCCTATGGCTACACCTTC.

In the case of this clone: At one boundary the junction diverges from the germline segment, which might be a read error. The V gene is TRBV2, the J gene TRBJ1-5, with 8 bases aligning to TRBD1. The length of the CDR3 is 14 residues. Germline values: CDR1 SNHLY, CDR2 FYNNEI. CDR3 sequence (DNA): TGTGCCAGCAGCGAAGACAGGGGTAGGCAGCCCCAGCATTTT. It yields the protein CASSEDRGRQPQHF.

In DNA form, the CDR3 reads TGCGCCAGCAGCTTTCTCGGGGGAACAGGCACTGAAGCTTTCTTT. Translating gives CASSFLGGTGTEAFF. The rearrangement uses TRBV5-1 and TRBJ1-1; weak D call: TRBD1 (5 bases). Trimming left V 2 bases short and J 4 bases short, with 15 bases between. The length of the CDR3 is 15 residues. The V gene's germline CDR1 is SGHRS and CDR2 YFSETQ.

Remarks on this clone: One junction end disagrees with the germline gene, perhaps due to a read error. The rearrangement uses TRBV4-2 and TRBJ1-1; D is unclear. The germline V gene encodes CDR1 LGHNA and CDR2 YNFKEQ. The CDR3 spans 16 residues. CDR3: CASSRDLDSSLEGCRF. The CDR3 DNA is TGTGCCAGCAGCCGTGACCTGGACTCATCCCTCGAAGGCTGTCGGTTT.

This clone was recorded once. This rearrangement joins TRBV11-1 to TRBJ1-6; D perhaps matches TRBD1 (5 bases). The CDR3 has 13 amino acids. V shed 5 bases and J shed 10 bases, with 12 bases lying between them. CDR1 SGHAT and CDR2 FQDESV come from the germline V gene (reference sequence). Written as DNA, the CDR3 is TGTGCCAGCAGCCCCGACAGTCAGTCACCCCTCCACTTT. This gives the protein CASSPDSQSPLHF.

This rearrangement joins TRBV5-4 to TRBJ1-5; the D gene is possibly TRBD1 (5 bases). Trimming removed 0 bases at V and 1 base at J, with 8 bases between. The CDR3 is 15 residues long. CDR1 is SGHNT, CDR2 YYREEE, per germline (reference sequence). CDR3 in amino acids: CASSLGGESNQPQHF. The CDR3 DNA follows: TGTGCCAGCAGCTTGGGGGGGGAGAGCAATCAGCCCCAGCATTTT.

The rearrangement joins TRBV4-1 to TRBJ2-5; D is uncertain. Germline V gives CDR1 MGHRA, CDR2 YSYEKL. Trimming left V 4 bases short and J 5 bases short, with 20 bases between. The CDR3 contains 16 residues. The CDR3 loop is CASSRLIVSGRETQYF. CDR3 coding DNA: TGCGCCAGCAGCCGGTTAATAGTTTCGGGTCGGGAGACCCAGTACTTC.

This rearrangement joins TRBV7-9 to TRBJ2-1; D gene ambiguous. The germline CDR1 and CDR2 sequences are SEHNR and FQNEAQ (reference sequence). The CDR3 loop spans 13 amino acids. V shed 5 bases and J shed 3 bases, with 8 bases lying between them. The CDR3 loop is CASSPRVYNEQFF. In nucleotides, the CDR3 is TGTGCCAGCAGCCCCCGAGTCTACAATGAGCAGTTCTTC.

This chain links TRBV5-4 with TRBJ2-3; tentatively, D is TRBD2 (7 bases). The V end was cut by 0 bases, the J end by 8 bases, with 22 bases between. This CDR3 is 17 amino acids long. Per germline, CDR1 SGHNT and CDR2 YYREEE (reference sequence). Here the CDR3 DNA reads TGTGCCAGCAGCTTGGCCTCGGGGGGCCGAGGGGAAGGTACGCAGTATTTT. This sequence encodes CASSLASGGRGEGTQYF.

The rearrangement joins TRBV3-1 (or the pseudogene TRBV3-2) to TRBJ1-4; 8 positions agree with TRBD1. The V gene end was trimmed by 6 bases and the J gene end by 6 bases; junction bases not matched to a gene: 15. This CDR3 comprises 17 residues. Germline V lookup: CDR1 LGHDT, CDR2 YNNKEL (reference sequence). The CDR3 bases are TGTGCCAGCAGGCCACCGACCGGGACAGGACAGGATGAAAAACTGTTTTTT. This gives the protein CASRPPTGTGQDEKLFF.

This sequence joins TRBV5-1 and TRBJ2-7; TRBD2 aligns across 11 bases. V dropped 3 bases and J dropped 1; count of bases not matched to a gene: 3. There are 15 residues in the CDR3. Germline V gene lookup returns CDR1 SGHRS and CDR2 YFSETQ. CDR3 nucleotides: TGCGCCAGCAGCTCAAGACTAGCGGGGTCCTACGAGCAGTACTTC. This encodes CASSSRLAGSYEQYF.

This chain joins TRBV10-3 and TRBJ2-2; 12 bases are a match to TRBD1. Trimming cost V 4 bases and J 4 bases; bases outside gene matches: 7. Germline V gene lookup returns CDR1 ENHRY and CDR2 SYGVKD. The CDR3 is 17 residues long. DNA for the CDR3: TGTGCCATCAGTGCACCGGGACAGGGGGCCGGCACCGGGGAGCTGTTTTTT. This sequence encodes CAISAPGQGAGTGELFF.

The CDR3, as DNA: TGCGCCAGCAGACTGGGGCCGAATGAAAAACTGTTTTTT. Its translation is CASRLGPNEKLFF. The V and J genes are TRBV5-1 and TRBJ1-4, with D perhaps TRBD1 (5 bases). Per the germline V gene, CDR1 is SGHRS and CDR2 is YFSETQ. This CDR3 spans 13 amino acids. The ends were cut back, 5 bases at V and 5 bases at J, with 10 bases in the middle.

The table lists this clone with a count of one. The chain is built from TRBV6-4 and TRBJ2-7, with 7 nucleotides matching TRBD1. Germline CDR1 is MRHNA and CDR2 is SNTAGT. The V gene end was trimmed by 2 bases and the J gene end by 3 bases; junction bases not matched to a gene: 7. This CDR3 spans 15 amino acids. Here the CDR3 reads CASSDPGQRDYEQYF. DNA for the CDR3: TGTGCCAGCAGTGACCCGGGACAGCGAGACTACGAGCAGTACTTC.

A note on this clone: Other DNA sequences in the sample encode the same CDR3. The CDR3 spells CASSSDRNTEAFF. The CDR3 bases are TGTGCCAGCAGCTCGGACAGGAACACTGAAGCTTTCTTT. V is TRBV7-3 and J is TRBJ1-1, with TRBD1 as a possible D gene (6 bases). There are 13 residues in the CDR3. Germline V gives CDR1 SGHTA, CDR2 FQGTGA. The V end lost 4 bases, the J end lost 1 base, and 7 bases lay between the germline ends.

The V and J genes are TRBV5-6 and TRBJ2-3, with 7 bases that match TRBD1. CDR1 SGHDT and CDR2 YYEEEE come from the germline V gene. V was pared by 3 bases and J by 4 bases, with 5 bases of the junction left unmatched. This CDR3 region has 14 residues. The CDR3 DNA follows: TGTGCCAGCAGCTCTGACAGGGCGGCAGATACGCAGTATTTT. Its translation is CASSSDRAADTQYF.

The J gene is TRBJ2-7, the V gene TRBV29-1; TRBD2 matches at 7 bases. The CDR3 runs 13 residues. V trimming: 4 bases; J trimming: 2 bases; junction bases outside the gene matches: 5. Germline CDR1 is SQVTM and CDR2 is ANQGSEA. The CDR3 protein is CSVGGGLTYEQYV. CDR3 bases: TGCAGCGTTGGGGGGGGATTAACCTACGAGCAGTACGTC.

The chain joins TRBV5-4 to TRBJ2-2; TRBD2 matches at 9 bases. The CDR3 contains 14 residues. V was clipped by 3 bases and J by 4 bases; unmatched bases: 1. Per the germline V gene, CDR1 is SGHNT and CDR2 is YYREEE (reference sequence). The CDR3 DNA is TGTGCCAGCAGCTCGCGGGGGGGCACCGGGGAGCTGTTTTTT. This sequence encodes CASSSRGGTGELFF.

The V call is TRBV2, the J call TRBJ1-5; maybe TRBD1 (5 bases). CDR3 length: 16 residues. V lost 6 bases and J lost 0, with 15 bases in between. Germline V CDR1 and CDR2: SNHLY, FYNNEI. CDR3 loop: CASRPLGGDSNQPQHF. In DNA form, the CDR3 reads TGTGCCAGCAGGCCCTTGGGAGGGGATAGCAATCAGCCCCAGCATTTT.

This clone has just a few counts. V gene TRBV19 combines with J gene TRBJ2-1, with 9 bases identical to TRBD2. This CDR3 comprises 15 residues. With 5 bases clipped from V and 6 bases from J, the junction kept 8 bases outside the gene matches. Looked up from germline, CDR1 is LNHDA and CDR2 is SQIVND (reference sequence). The chain's CDR3 is CASSAWTSVPNEQFF. As DNA, the CDR3 is TGTGCCAGTAGTGCATGGACTAGCGTCCCCAATGAGCAGTTCTTC.

This clone was counted once. The chain joins TRBV2 to TRBJ2-1, with D maybe TRBD2 (7 bases). Germline V gene lookup returns CDR1 SNHLY and CDR2 FYNNEI. Trimming removed 6 bases from V and 0 bases from J, with 18 bases in between. This CDR3 is built from 17 residues. The chain's CDR3 is CASRPRRGGSSYNEQFF. The DNA for the CDR3 is TGTGCCAGCAGACCCAGGAGGGGGGGAAGCTCCTACAATGAGCAGTTCTTC.

The chain recombines TRBV7-8 with TRBJ1-2; 7 bases are shared with TRBD1. The CDR3 spans 15 residues. V dropped 3 bases and J dropped 7; count of bases not matched to a gene: 11. Germline values: CDR1 SGHVS, CDR2 FQNEAQ. Written as DNA, the CDR3 is TGTGCCAGCAGCTTGGCACAGGGGACTTCGGGTGGCTACACCTTC. Residues: CASSLAQGTSGGYTF.

A word on this clone: One end of the junction fails to match germline, which may point to a read error. V and J are TRBV4-1 and TRBJ2-4; D gene uncertain. This CDR3 contains 13 residues. Germline V gene sequence: CDR1 MGHRA, CDR2 YSYEKL. The CDR3 sequence is CASSEDLRVIQYF. The CDR3 DNA follows: TGCGCCAGCAGCGAAGACCTTCGGGTCATTCAGTACTTC.

V is TRBV11-3 and J is TRBJ2-1; 7 nucleotides match TRBD2. The germline gives CDR1 SGHNT, CDR2 YENEEA. The ends lost 1 base at V and 4 bases at J; junction bases unmatched: 4. This CDR3 has 15 residues. The chain's CDR3 is CASSLALAEYNEQFF. The CDR3 nucleotides are TGTGCCAGCAGCTTAGCCCTAGCGGAGTACAATGAGCAGTTCTTC.

The chain links TRBV5-1 to TRBJ2-3; perhaps TRBD1 as D (5 bases). With 4 bases removed from V and 4 bases from J, the gap between germline ends came to 13 bases. The CDR3 totals 14 residues. Germline-derived CDR1 and CDR2 are SGHRS and YFSETQ. The CDR3 is CASSPSTGADTQYF. CDR3 sequence (DNA): TGCGCCAGCAGCCCCAGTACAGGCGCAGATACGCAGTATTTT.

The rearrangement links TRBV6-4 to TRBJ1-6; D gene uncertain. Germline V gene sequence: CDR1 MRHNA, CDR2 SNTAGT. This CDR3 contains 13 residues. V was trimmed by 0 bases and J by 7 bases, leaving 4 bases between them. CDR3 in amino acids: CASSDSPNSPLHF. The CDR3 bases are TGTGCCAGCAGTGACTCTCCGAATTCACCCCTCCACTTT.

V is TRBV5-1 and J is TRBJ1-1; no definite D call. The V end was cut by 0 bases, the J end by 1 base, with 4 bases between. CDR1 is SGHRS and CDR2 is YFSETQ in the germline V gene. The CDR3 is 13 amino acids. The CDR3 coding sequence is TGCGCCAGCAGCTTGGCCGGGAACACTGAAGCTTTCTTT. Translation: CASSLAGNTEAFF. The whole variable domain, remainder taken from reference TRBV5-1 and TRBJ1-1, is KAGVTQTPRYLIKTRGQQVTLSCSPISGHRSVSWYQQTPGQGLQFLFEYFSETQRNKGNFPGRFSGRQFSNSRSEMNVSTLELGDSALYLCASSLAGNTEAFFGQGTRLTVV.